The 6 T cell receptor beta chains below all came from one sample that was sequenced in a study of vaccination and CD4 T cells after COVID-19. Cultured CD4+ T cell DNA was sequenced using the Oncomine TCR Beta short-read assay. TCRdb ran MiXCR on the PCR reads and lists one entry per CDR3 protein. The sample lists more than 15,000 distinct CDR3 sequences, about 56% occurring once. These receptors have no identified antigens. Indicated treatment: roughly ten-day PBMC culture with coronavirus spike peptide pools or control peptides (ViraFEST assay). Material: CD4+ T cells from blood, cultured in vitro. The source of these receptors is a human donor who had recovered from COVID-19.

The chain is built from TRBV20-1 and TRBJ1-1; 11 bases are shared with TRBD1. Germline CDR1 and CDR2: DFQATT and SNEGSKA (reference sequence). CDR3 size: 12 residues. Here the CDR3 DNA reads TGCAGAGGGACAGGGGGGGGCACTGAAGCTTTCTTT. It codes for CRGTGGGTEAFF.

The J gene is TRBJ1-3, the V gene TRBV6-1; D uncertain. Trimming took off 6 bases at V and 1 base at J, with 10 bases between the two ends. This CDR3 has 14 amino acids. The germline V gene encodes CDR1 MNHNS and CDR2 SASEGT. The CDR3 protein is CASRLGLSGNTIYF. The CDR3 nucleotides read TGTGCCAGCAGATTAGGATTATCTGGAAACACCATATATTTT.

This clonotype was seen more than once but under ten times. The CDR3 is CAWSVRERRETQYF. The CDR3 coding sequence is TGTGCCTGGAGTGTTCGGGAACGTAGGGAGACCCAGTACTTC. The chain uses TRBV30 and TRBJ2-5; a possible D gene is TRBD2 (5 bases). Germline CDR1 reads GTSNPN; CDR2 reads SVGIG (reference sequence). Trimming took off 0 bases at V and 5 bases at J, with 13 bases between the two ends. CDR3 length: 14 residues.

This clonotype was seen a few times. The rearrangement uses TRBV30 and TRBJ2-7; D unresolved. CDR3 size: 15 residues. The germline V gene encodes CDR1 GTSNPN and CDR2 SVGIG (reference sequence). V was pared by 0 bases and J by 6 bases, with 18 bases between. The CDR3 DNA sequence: TGTGCCTGGAGTGTACGAGTTTCTTGGACGGGCGAGCAGTACTTC. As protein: CAWSVRVSWTGEQYF. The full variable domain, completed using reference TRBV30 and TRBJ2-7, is SQTIHQWPATLVQPVGSPLSLECTVEGTSNPNLYWYRQAAGRGLQLLFYSVGIGQISSEVPQNLSASRPQDRQFILSSKKLLLSDSGFYLCAWSVRVSWTGEQYFGPGTRLTVT.

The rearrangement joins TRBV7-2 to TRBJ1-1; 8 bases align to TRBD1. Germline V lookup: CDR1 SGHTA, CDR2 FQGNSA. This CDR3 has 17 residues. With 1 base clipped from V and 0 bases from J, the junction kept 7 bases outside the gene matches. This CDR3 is CASSLGGTGGMNTEAFF. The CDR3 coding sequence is TGTGCCAGCAGCTTAGGGGGGACAGGCGGAATGAACACTGAAGCTTTCTTT.

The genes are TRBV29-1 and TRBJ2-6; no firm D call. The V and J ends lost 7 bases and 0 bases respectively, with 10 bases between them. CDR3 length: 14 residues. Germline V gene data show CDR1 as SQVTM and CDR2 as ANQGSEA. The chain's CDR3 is CSASHRSGANVLTF. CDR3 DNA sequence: TGCAGCGCCTCCCACCGCTCTGGGGCCAACGTCCTGACTTTC.